The clone carrying this T cell receptor beta chain turned up a few times. Antigen specificity is unknown. TCRdb itself ran the 5' RACE reads through MiXCR, one entry per CDR3 protein. Here the sample spans over 450,000 distinct CDR3 sequences, roughly 13% being singletons. Germline CDR1 and CDR2: LGHDT and YNNKEL (reference sequence). Trimming took off 0 bases at V and 0 bases at J, with 12 bases between the two ends. The CDR3 runs 16 residues. This sample is drawn from a study of CD8 T cells in ankylosing spondylitis. Points from the study as a whole: Matched synovial fluid from ankylosing spondylitis patients was reported to be enriched for disease-linked clones. Disease-associated clones were CD8+ and fairly uncommon in peripheral blood. What appeared characteristic of ankylosing spondylitis blood was a TCR beta motif of eight highly homologous variants. Past research had described some motif variants in reactive arthritis synovial fluid and blood.

The sequencing sample was made of blood, either unsorted or a sorted T cell fraction (not recorded which). The sequence came from a male donor with ankylosing spondylitis. The rearrangement uses TRBV3-1 and TRBJ2-7; the D gene is possibly TRBD2 (5 bases). CDR3 sequence: CASSQDLMGSSYEQYF. The CDR3 DNA reads TGTGCCAGCAGCCAAGATCTTATGGGGAGCTCCTACGAGCAGTACTTC.